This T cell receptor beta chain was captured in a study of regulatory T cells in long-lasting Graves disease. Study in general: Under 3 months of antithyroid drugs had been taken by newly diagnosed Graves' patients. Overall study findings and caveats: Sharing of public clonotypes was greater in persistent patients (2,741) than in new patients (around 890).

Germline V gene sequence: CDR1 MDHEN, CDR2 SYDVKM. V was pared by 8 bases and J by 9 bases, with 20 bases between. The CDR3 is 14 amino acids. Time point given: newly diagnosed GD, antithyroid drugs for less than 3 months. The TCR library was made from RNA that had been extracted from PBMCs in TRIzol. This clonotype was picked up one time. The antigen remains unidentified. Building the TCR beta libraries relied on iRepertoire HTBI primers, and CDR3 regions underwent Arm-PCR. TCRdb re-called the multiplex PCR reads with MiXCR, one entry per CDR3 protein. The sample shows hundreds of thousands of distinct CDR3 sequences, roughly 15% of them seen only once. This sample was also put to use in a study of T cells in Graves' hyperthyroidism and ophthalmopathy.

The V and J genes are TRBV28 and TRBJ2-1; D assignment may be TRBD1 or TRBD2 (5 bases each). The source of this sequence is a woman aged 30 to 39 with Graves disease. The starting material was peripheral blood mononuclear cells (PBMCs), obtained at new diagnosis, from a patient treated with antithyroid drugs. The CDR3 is CASAVETNGGEQFF. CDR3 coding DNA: TGTGCCAGCGCTGTAGAAACCAATGGGGGTGAGCAGTTCTTC.